One sample yielded the 30 T cell receptor beta chains listed below, sequenced in a study of cytomegalovirus exposure and HLA in healthy donors. Assay: immunoSEQ multiplex PCR; the TCRdb copy retains only in-frame clones and omits some. Of 95,000 to 150,000 clones detected, under 90% appear once; the ten largest clones hold 1.5% to 2.5%. The sequenced material came from PBMCs. Source of these receptors: a woman aged 18 to 35 in good health and CMV-seronegative.

This chain connects TRBV7-8 to TRBJ2-7; a weak D match, TRBD1 (6 bases). V was cut by 5 bases and J by 3 bases, with 11 bases left in between. The CDR3 extends over 13 amino acids. The V gene's germline CDR1 is SGHVS and CDR2 FQNEAQ. This chain's CDR3 is CASSGDNHYEQYF. The DNA of the CDR3 is TGTGCCAGCAGCGGGGACAACCACTACGAGCAGTACTTC.

V is TRBV4-1 and J is TRBJ2-5; 15 bases are shared with TRBD2. CDR1 and CDR2 (germline): MGHRA, YSYEKL. V lost 4 bases to trimming and J lost 4 bases; unmatched junction nucleotides: 4. The CDR3 runs 16 residues. The CDR3 DNA reads as TGCGCCAGCAGCCCGGGACTAGCGGGAGGTCGAGAGACCCAGTACTTC. Amino acid sequence: CASSPGLAGGRETQYF.

The V gene is TRBV19, the J gene TRBJ1-2; maybe TRBD1 (5 bases). This CDR3 spans 14 amino acids. CDR1 is LNHDA and CDR2 is SQIVND in the germline V gene (reference sequence). V dropped 6 bases and J dropped 6 bases, with 17 bases sitting between them. The CDR3 sequence: CASRVTGGVNGYTF. CDR3 coding DNA: TGTGCCAGTAGGGTCACAGGAGGGGTAAATGGCTACACCTTC. Supplemented by reference TRBV19 and TRBJ1-2, the full variable domain reads DGGITQSPKYLFRKEGQNVTLSCEQNLNHDAMYWYRQDPGQGLRLIYYSQIVNDFQKGDIAEGYSVSREKKESFPLTVTSAQKNPTAFYLCASRVTGGVNGYTFGSGTRLTVV.

This sequence joins TRBV27 and TRBJ2-1; 8 bases fit TRBD1. CDR1 and CDR2 (germline): MNHEY, SMNVEV (reference sequence). With V trimmed by 3 bases and J by 7 bases, 8 bases remained unmatched. The CDR3 covers 15 residues. CDR3 in amino acids: CASSFRLQGGNEQFF. CDR3 nucleotides: TGTGCCAGCAGTTTTAGGCTACAGGGGGGTAATGAGCAGTTCTTC.

The rearrangement uses TRBV7-2 and TRBJ1-1; a weak D match, TRBD1 (6 bases). The CDR3 runs to 16 residues. Trimming removed 1 base at V and 0 bases at J, with 12 bases between. Germline values: CDR1 SGHTA, CDR2 FQGNSA. The CDR3 reads CASSLGPDRMNTEAFF. CDR3 coding DNA: TGTGCCAGCAGCTTAGGCCCAGACAGGATGAACACTGAAGCTTTCTTT.

The chain uses TRBV5-1 and TRBJ1-2; 7 bases are a match to TRBD1. Germline values: CDR1 SGHRS, CDR2 YFSETQ. CDR3 length equals 16 residues. V lost 0 bases to trimming and J lost 1 base; unmatched junction nucleotides: 6. CDR3 protein: CASSLAGQNINYGYTF. The CDR3 nucleotides are TGCGCCAGCAGCTTGGCGGGACAGAACATTAACTATGGCTACACCTTC.

This clone was seen a single time. The rearrangement uses TRBV4-1 and TRBJ2-1, with 11 bases lining up with TRBD2. The CDR3 length is 17 residues. Germline CDR1 reads MGHRA; CDR2 reads YSYEKL. The J segment lost 4 bases and the V segment lost 4 bases, leaving 9 bases of the junction unmatched. CDR3 coding DNA: TGCGCCAGCAGCCTTATAGGCGGGACTAGCGGTTACAATGAGCAGTTCTTC. Translation: CASSLIGGTSGYNEQFF.

This rearrangement joins TRBV7-2 to TRBJ2-2; D is possibly TRBD1 (6 bases). V was trimmed by 0 bases and J by 2 bases, leaving 7 bases between them. Germline CDR1 and CDR2: SGHTA and FQGNSA. This CDR3 is built from 15 residues. The CDR3 DNA reads TGTGCCAGCAGCTTAGCCGGGACAAACACCGGGGAGCTGTTTTTT. This gives the protein CASSLAGTNTGELFF.

V and J are TRBV7-2 and TRBJ2-1, with TRBD2 matching 7 bases. There are 14 residues in the CDR3. With 2 bases clipped from V and 5 bases from J, the junction kept 3 bases outside the gene matches. Germline V CDR1 and CDR2: SGHTA, FQGNSA. The CDR3 protein is CASSLRLANNEQFF. DNA for the CDR3: TGTGCCAGCAGCTTAAGACTAGCAAACAATGAGCAGTTCTTC.

This chain joins TRBV11-2 and TRBJ2-5; 7 bases fit TRBD1. The CDR3 length is 14 residues. Trimming cost V 6 bases and J 0 bases; bases outside gene matches: 4. Germline V gene data show CDR1 as SGHAT and CDR2 as FQNNGV. The CDR3 reads CASSKDRNQETQYF. DNA of the CDR3: TGTGCCAGCAGTAAGGACAGGAACCAAGAGACCCAGTACTTC.

The rearrangement links TRBV27 to TRBJ2-3, with 8 bases aligning to TRBD1. CDR1 MNHEY and CDR2 SMNVEV come from the germline V gene (reference sequence). Trimming removed 6 bases from V and 0 bases from J; junction bases left unmatched: 5. CDR3 length equals 15 residues. CDR3 coding DNA: TGTGCCAGCAGGTCAGGGGGCGGGAGCACAGATACGCAGTATTTT. It translates to CASRSGGGSTDTQYF.

The V call is TRBV7-8, the J call TRBJ2-5; D might be TRBD2 (7 bases). Germline CDR1 is SGHVS and CDR2 is FQNEAQ. The CDR3 sequence is 16 residues long. The germline V and J ends were trimmed by 6 bases and 5 bases, with 22 bases remaining between them. The CDR3 protein is CASSHYRDGGRETQYF. The CDR3 nucleotides read TGTGCCAGCAGTCATTACCGGGACGGGGGGCGGGAGACCCAGTACTTC. Complete variable domain (other parts from reference TRBV7-8 and TRBJ2-5): GAGVSQSPRYKVAKRGQDVALRCDPISGHVSLFWYQQALGQGPEFLTYFQNEAQLDKSGLPSDRFFAERPEGSVSTLKIQRTQQEDSAVYLCASSHYRDGGRETQYFGPGTRLLVL.

The J gene is TRBJ1-3, the V gene TRBV28; tentative D call: TRBD1 (6 bases). The CDR3 is made up of 13 amino acids. Germline-derived CDR1 and CDR2 are MDHEN and SYDVKM. V gave up 7 bases and J gave up 4 bases, with 11 bases separating them. CDR3 sequence (DNA): TGTGCCAGCAATAGGGGGTCCGGAAACACCATATATTTT. This gives the protein CASNRGSGNTIYF.

The chain employs TRBV28 and TRBJ2-7; D is ambiguous. V gave up 5 bases and J gave up 4 bases, with 9 bases separating them. This CDR3 has 12 amino acids. Germline CDR1 reads MDHEN; CDR2 reads SYDVKM. CDR3 DNA: TGTGCCAGCAGTCCGGCAGGTTACGAGCAGTACTTC. Amino acid sequence: CASSPAGYEQYF.

The rearrangement joins TRBV4-1 to TRBJ1-4, with 7 positions matching TRBD1. CDR3 length equals 14 residues. CDR1 is MGHRA, CDR2 YSYEKL, per germline. Trimming took 2 bases from V and 15 from J; bases not matched to a gene: 12. In DNA form, the CDR3 reads TGCGCCAGCAGCCAACTAAGGTTAGGGGGCAAGGTGTTTTTT. Translated: CASSQLRLGGKVFF.

The V and J genes are TRBV6-1 and TRBJ1-2, with a weak D call TRBD1 (6 bases). This CDR3 spans 15 amino acids. V was trimmed by 6 bases and J by 8 bases, leaving 22 bases between them. The germline gives CDR1 MNHNS, CDR2 SASEGT. DNA for the CDR3: TGTGCCAGCAGAATTGGACCACAGGGCGGGTCCGGCTACACCTTC. It encodes CASRIGPQGGSGYTF.

The chain carries TRBV27 and TRBJ2-1, with D possibly TRBD1 on 5 matching bases. Trimming cost V 3 bases and J 2 bases, with 11 bases left between them. The CDR3 loop spans 15 amino acids. Looked up from germline, CDR1 is MNHEY and CDR2 is SMNVEV (reference sequence). The DNA of the CDR3 is TGTGCCAGCAGTTTCCTAGGGGCAACCTACAATGAGCAGTTCTTC. Encoded protein: CASSFLGATYNEQFF.

This sequence joins TRBV2 and TRBJ2-7; TRBD2 matches at 12 bases. Germline V gene sequence: CDR1 SNHLY, CDR2 FYNNEI. Losses at the gene ends were 6 bases for V and 2 bases for J; bases not matched to a gene: 8. The CDR3 spans 16 residues. As DNA, the CDR3 is TGTGCCAGCAGCGCACCGGGACTAGCGGGCGCCTACGAGCAGTACTTC. Amino acids: CASSAPGLAGAYEQYF.

The chain uses TRBV7-9 and TRBJ1-4; the match to TRBD1 covers 7 bases. Germline V gene lookup returns CDR1 SEHNR and CDR2 FQNEAQ (reference sequence). Trimming cost V 6 bases and J 5 bases; bases outside gene matches: 12. This CDR3 contains 16 residues. Here the CDR3 reads CASRRDRGTANEKLFF. The CDR3 DNA reads as TGTGCCAGCAGACGAGACCGGGGGACAGCCAATGAAAAACTGTTTTTT.

Here the CDR3 reads CASSLLTGKGLFF. In DNA, the CDR3 is TGTGCCAGCAGTTTATTAACAGGGAAGGGGCTGTTTTTT. The rearrangement links TRBV28 to TRBJ1-4; D possibly corresponds to TRBD1 (6 bases). Trimming pared 1 base from V and 14 bases from J, leaving 14 bases between. The germline CDR1 and CDR2 sequences are MDHEN and SYDVKM. This CDR3 is built from 13 residues.

The chain combines TRBV10-3 with TRBJ2-2; the match to TRBD2 covers 10 bases. The V gene's germline CDR1 is ENHRY and CDR2 SYGVKD. CDR3 length: 17 residues. Trimming at V came to 5 bases and at J to 3 bases, leaving 9 bases not matched to a gene. CDR3 region: CAISRTSGDVDTGELFF. The CDR3 region has the DNA TGTGCCATCAGTCGGACTAGCGGAGATGTAGACACCGGGGAGCTGTTTTTT.

This clone was observed a few times. The chain has TRBV10-3 and TRBJ1-1; D remains unclear. In germline, CDR1 is ENHRY, CDR2 SYGVKD. With 7 bases removed from V and 5 bases from J, the gap between germline ends came to 17 bases. The CDR3 runs to 14 residues. CDR3 region: CAIKVGREGTEAFF. In DNA form, the CDR3 reads TGTGCCATCAAGGTGGGCCGGGAGGGTACTGAAGCTTTCTTT.

This chain joins TRBV29-1 and TRBJ1-1; maybe TRBD1 (6 bases). The V end lost 6 bases, the J end lost 1 base, and 12 bases lay between the germline ends. CDR3 size: 13 residues. Germline CDR1 SQVTM, CDR2 ANQGSEA. In DNA form, the CDR3 reads TGCAGCGTAACAGGGTCTGGGAACACTGAAGCTTTCTTT. It translates to CSVTGSGNTEAFF.

The chain uses TRBV10-3 and TRBJ1-5; no definite D call. V lost 2 bases and J lost 0, with 8 bases in between. Germline-derived CDR1 and CDR2 are ENHRY and SYGVKD. This CDR3 has 15 amino acids. CDR3 in amino acids: CAISEDMHSNQPQHF. CDR3 nucleotides: TGTGCCATCAGTGAGGACATGCATAGCAATCAGCCCCAGCATTTT.

This chain joins TRBV5-1 and TRBJ2-7; 8 bases are shared with TRBD1. The germline CDR1 and CDR2 sequences are SGHRS and YFSETQ. J was trimmed by 7 bases and V by 3 bases; bases with no gene match: 3. This CDR3 contains 12 residues. The CDR3 nucleotides are TGCGCCAGCAGCTGGACAGGGTGGGAGCAGTACTTC. Translating gives CASSWTGWEQYF.

This sequence joins TRBV11-2 and TRBJ2-7; 13 positions match TRBD2. This CDR3 is built from 17 residues. CDR1 is SGHAT and CDR2 is FQNNGV in the germline V gene. V shed 6 bases and J 0 bases; nucleotides not matched to a gene: 8. The CDR3 region is CASSDGLAGVPSYEQYF. CDR3 in DNA: TGTGCCAGCAGTGATGGACTAGCGGGAGTCCCCTCCTACGAGCAGTACTTC.

The chain couples TRBV13 to TRBJ2-7; D might be TRBD1 (7 bases). CDR1 PRHDT and CDR2 FYEKMQ come from the germline V gene (reference sequence). Trimming shortened V by 3 bases and J by 9 bases, and 15 bases separated the two germline ends. The CDR3 runs 13 residues. The CDR3, as DNA: TGTGCCAGCAGCTTGGCCAGGGGGGACAGGCAGTACTTC. This gives the protein CASSLARGDRQYF.

J is TRBJ2-7 and V is TRBV6-4; D is unclear. From germline, CDR1 is MRHNA and CDR2 SNTAGT. The CDR3 is 13 residues long. V lost 5 bases, J lost 2 bases, and 10 bases lay in between. The CDR3 loop reads CASSLDQTYEQYF. DNA of the CDR3: TGTGCCAGCAGTTTAGATCAAACCTACGAGCAGTACTTC.

The chain links TRBV27 to TRBJ1-1; 9 nucleotides line up with TRBD1. V lost 0 bases, J lost 8 bases, and 7 bases stayed unmatched. The germline CDR1 and CDR2 sequences are MNHEY and SMNVEV (reference sequence). The CDR3 runs 15 residues. For the CDR3, the DNA is TGTGCCAGCAGTTTATCGACAGGGGGTTATTCAGAAGCTTTCTTT. Translation gives CASSLSTGGYSEAFF.

Regarding this clone: This sample includes further DNA sequences coding for the same CDR3. This chain connects TRBV27 to TRBJ2-7; maybe TRBD1 (5 bases). This CDR3 is 13 amino acids long. V gave up 2 bases and J gave up 1 base, with 6 bases separating them. CDR1 MNHEY and CDR2 SMNVEV come from the germline V gene (reference sequence). The CDR3 DNA reads as TGTGCCAGCAGTTTACCAGGGTCCTACGAGCAGTACTTC. Amino acids: CASSLPGSYEQYF.